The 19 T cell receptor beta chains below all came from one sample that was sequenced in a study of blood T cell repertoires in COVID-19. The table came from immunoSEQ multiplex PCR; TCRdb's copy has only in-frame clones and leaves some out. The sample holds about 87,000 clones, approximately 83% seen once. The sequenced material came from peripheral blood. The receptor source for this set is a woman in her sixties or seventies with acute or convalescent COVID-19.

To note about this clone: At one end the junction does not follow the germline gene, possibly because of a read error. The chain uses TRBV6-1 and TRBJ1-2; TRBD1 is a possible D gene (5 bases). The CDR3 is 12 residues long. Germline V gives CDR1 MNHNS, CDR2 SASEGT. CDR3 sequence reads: CASSEALPQGEF. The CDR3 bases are TGTGCCAGCAGTGAAGCGCTTCCCCAAGGGGAATTC.

Here the CDR3 reads CASSQRLAGGPGELFF. As DNA, the CDR3 is TGCGCCAGCAGCCAGAGACTAGCGGGGGGACCCGGGGAGCTGTTTTTT. V and J are TRBV4-1 and TRBJ2-2; the match to TRBD2 covers 13 bases. The CDR3 is made up of 16 amino acids. Germline trimming cut 3 bases from V and 6 bases from J; bases unmatched to any gene: 4. CDR1 MGHRA and CDR2 YSYEKL come from the germline V gene.

CDR3 in amino acids: CASSPRGSSVSGYTF. CDR3 DNA sequence: TGTGCCAGCAGCCCCAGGGGCAGCTCGGTCTCTGGCTACACCTTC. This chain links TRBV7-2 with TRBJ1-2; D perhaps matches TRBD1 (6 bases). Trimming cost V 5 bases and J 7 bases, with 20 bases left between them. In germline, CDR1 is SGHTA, CDR2 FQGNSA. The CDR3 contains 15 residues.

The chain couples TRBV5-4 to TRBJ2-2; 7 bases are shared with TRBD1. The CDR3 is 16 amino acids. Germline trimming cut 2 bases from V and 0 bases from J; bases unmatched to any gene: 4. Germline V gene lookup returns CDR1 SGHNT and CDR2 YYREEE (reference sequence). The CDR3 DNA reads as TGTGCCAGCAGCTTAGAGACAGGGTCGAACACCGGGGAGCTGTTTTTT. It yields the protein CASSLETGSNTGELFF.

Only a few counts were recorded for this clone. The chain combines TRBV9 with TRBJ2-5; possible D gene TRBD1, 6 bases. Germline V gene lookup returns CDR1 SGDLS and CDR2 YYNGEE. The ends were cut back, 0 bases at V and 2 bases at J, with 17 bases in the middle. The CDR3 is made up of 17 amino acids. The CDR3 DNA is TGTGCCAGCAGCGTAGATTCCGGGGACACATTTCAAGAGACCCAGTACTTC. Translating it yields CASSVDSGDTFQETQYF.

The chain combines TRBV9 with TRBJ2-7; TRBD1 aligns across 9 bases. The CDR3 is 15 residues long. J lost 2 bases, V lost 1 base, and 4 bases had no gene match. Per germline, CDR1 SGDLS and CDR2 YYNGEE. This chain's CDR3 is CASSVTGTGTYEQYF. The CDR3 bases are TGTGCCAGCAGCGTAACCGGGACAGGGACCTACGAGCAGTACTTC.

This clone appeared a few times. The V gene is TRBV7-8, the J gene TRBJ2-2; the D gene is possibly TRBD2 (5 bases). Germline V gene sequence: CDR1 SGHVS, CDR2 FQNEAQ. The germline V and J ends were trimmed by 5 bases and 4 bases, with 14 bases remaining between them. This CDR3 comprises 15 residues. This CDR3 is CASSQLDWGTGELFF. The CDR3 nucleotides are TGTGCCAGCAGCCAACTAGACTGGGGCACCGGGGAGCTGTTTTTT.

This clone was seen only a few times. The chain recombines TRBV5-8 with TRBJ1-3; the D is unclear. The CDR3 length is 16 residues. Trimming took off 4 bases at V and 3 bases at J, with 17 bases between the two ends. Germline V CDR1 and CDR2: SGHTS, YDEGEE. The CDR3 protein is CASSRIVRAGGNTIYF. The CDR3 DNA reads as TGTGCCAGCAGCCGGATCGTGAGGGCAGGTGGAAACACCATATATTTT.

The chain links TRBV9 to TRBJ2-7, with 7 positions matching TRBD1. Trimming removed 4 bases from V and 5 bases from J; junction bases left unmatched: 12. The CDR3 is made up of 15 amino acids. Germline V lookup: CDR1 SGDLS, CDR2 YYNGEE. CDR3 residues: CASSPYDRVYNEQYF. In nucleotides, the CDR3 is TGTGCCAGCAGCCCATACGACAGGGTCTATAACGAGCAGTACTTC.

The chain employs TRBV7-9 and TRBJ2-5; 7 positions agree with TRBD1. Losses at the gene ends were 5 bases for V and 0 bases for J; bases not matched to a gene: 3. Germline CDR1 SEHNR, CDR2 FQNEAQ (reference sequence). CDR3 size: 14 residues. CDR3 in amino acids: CASSTDRDQETQYF. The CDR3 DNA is TGTGCCAGCAGCACCGACAGGGACCAAGAGACCCAGTACTTC.

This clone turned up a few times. CDR3 sequence: CASSAGQGSETQYF. The CDR3 DNA is TGTGCCAGCAGCGCCGGACAGGGTTCAGAGACCCAGTACTTC. J is TRBJ2-5 and V is TRBV5-4, with TRBD1 matching over 8 bases. The germline gives CDR1 SGHNT, CDR2 YYREEE (reference sequence). The trim removed 4 bases at V and 4 bases at J, leaving 6 bases unmatched. This CDR3 contains 14 residues. The full variable domain, with the rest looked up from reference TRBV5-4 and TRBJ2-5, is ETGVTQSPTHLIKTRGQQVTLRCSSQSGHNTVSWYQQALGQGPQFIFQYYREEENGRGNFPPRFSGLQFPNYSSELNVNALELDDSALYLCASSAGQGSETQYFGPGTRLLVL.

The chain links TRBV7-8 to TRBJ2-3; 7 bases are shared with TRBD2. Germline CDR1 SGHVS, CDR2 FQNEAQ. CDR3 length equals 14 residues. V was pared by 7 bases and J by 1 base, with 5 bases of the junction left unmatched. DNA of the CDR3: TGTGCCAGCATGGGTCTAGCGGGCACAGATACGCAGTATTTT. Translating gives CASMGLAGTDTQYF.

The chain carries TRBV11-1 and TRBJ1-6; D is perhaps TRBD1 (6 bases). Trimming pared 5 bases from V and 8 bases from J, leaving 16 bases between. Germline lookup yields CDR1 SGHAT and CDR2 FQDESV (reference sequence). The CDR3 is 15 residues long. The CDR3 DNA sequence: TGTGCCAGCAGCCCCGGGACAAAACGAGATTCACCCCTCCACTTT. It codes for CASSPGTKRDSPLHF.

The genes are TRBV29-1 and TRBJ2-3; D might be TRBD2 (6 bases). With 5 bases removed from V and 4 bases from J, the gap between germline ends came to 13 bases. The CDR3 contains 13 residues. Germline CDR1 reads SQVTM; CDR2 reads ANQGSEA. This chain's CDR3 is CSVLAGLPDTQYF. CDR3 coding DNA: TGCAGCGTTCTGGCGGGACTCCCAGATACGCAGTATTTT.

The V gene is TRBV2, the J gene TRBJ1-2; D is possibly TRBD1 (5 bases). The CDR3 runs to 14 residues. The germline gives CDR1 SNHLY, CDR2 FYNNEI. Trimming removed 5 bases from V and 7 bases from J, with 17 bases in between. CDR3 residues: CASSSGRGRGGYTF. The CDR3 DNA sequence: TGTGCCAGCAGTTCAGGACGGGGGAGGGGTGGCTACACCTTC.

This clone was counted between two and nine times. Written as DNA, the CDR3 is TGTGCCAGCAGCTTGGATTTTGGGGGGACAGATACGCAGTATTTT. Its protein product is CASSLDFGGTDTQYF. V is TRBV5-4 and J is TRBJ2-3, with D perhaps TRBD2 (6 bases). Germline CDR1 SGHNT, CDR2 YYREEE (reference sequence). The CDR3 is made up of 15 amino acids. Deletions cut 0 bases from V and 3 bases from J, with 11 bases between.

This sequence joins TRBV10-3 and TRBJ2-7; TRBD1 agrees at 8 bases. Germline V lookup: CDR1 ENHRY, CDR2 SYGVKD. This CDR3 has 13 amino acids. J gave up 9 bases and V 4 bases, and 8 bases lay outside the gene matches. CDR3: CAISAGQGEAQYF. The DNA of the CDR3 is TGTGCCATCAGTGCTGGACAGGGTGAGGCGCAGTACTTC.

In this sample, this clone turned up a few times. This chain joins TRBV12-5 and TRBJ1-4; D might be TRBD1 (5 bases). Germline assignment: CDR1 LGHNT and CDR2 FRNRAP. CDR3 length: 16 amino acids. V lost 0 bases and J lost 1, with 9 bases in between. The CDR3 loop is CASGLVRGVTNEKLFF. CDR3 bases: TGTGCTAGTGGTTTGGTACGGGGGGTAACTAATGAAAAACTGTTTTTT.

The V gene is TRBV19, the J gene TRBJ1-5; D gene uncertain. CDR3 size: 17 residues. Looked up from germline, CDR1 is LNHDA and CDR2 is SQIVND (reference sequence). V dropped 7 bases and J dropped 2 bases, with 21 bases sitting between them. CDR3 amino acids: CASIKDGSWVGNQPQHF. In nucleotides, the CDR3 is TGTGCCAGTATAAAAGATGGGAGTTGGGTCGGCAATCAGCCCCAGCATTTT.